The 18 T cell receptor beta chains below come from one sample, sequenced in a study of blood T cell repertoires in COVID-19. Sequencing used immunoSEQ multiplex PCR; TCRdb keeps in-frame clones, though not all of them. The sample contains about 210,000 clones, roughly 84% of which appear only once. The sequenced sample was PBMCs or T cells enriched from blood (not recorded which). Receptors were obtained from a woman aged 25 to 39 who had been exposed to COVID-19.

The chain is built from TRBV13 and TRBJ2-7; TRBD2 matches 8 bases. From germline, CDR1 is PRHDT and CDR2 FYEKMQ (reference sequence). This CDR3 comprises 14 residues. J was trimmed by 9 bases and V by 2 bases; bases with no gene match: 9. The CDR3 sequence: CASSLLAGPLGQYF. Written as DNA, the CDR3 is TGTGCCAGCAGCTTATTAGCGGGGCCCCTAGGGCAGTACTTC. Full variable domain (outside the CDR3, taken from reference TRBV13 and TRBJ2-7): AAGVIQSPRHLIKEKRETATLKCYPIPRHDTVYWYQQGPGQDPQFLISFYEKMQSDKGSIPDRFSAQQFSDYHSELNMSSLELGDSALYFCASSLLAGPLGQYFGPGTRLTVT.

The chain uses TRBV4-1 and TRBJ1-5; TRBD1 matches at 9 bases. With 1 base clipped from V and 2 bases from J, the junction kept 6 bases outside the gene matches. This CDR3 is 17 amino acids long. Looked up from germline, CDR1 is MGHRA and CDR2 is YSYEKL. The CDR3 nucleotides read TGCGCCAGCAGCCAAGTAAAGGGACAGGGTGGCAATCAGCCCCAGCATTTT. Protein product: CASSQVKGQGGNQPQHF.

V and J are TRBV4-2 and TRBJ1-1, with TRBD1 matching over 9 bases. V dropped 5 bases and J dropped 1; count of bases not matched to a gene: 14. This CDR3 region has 18 residues. The V gene's germline CDR1 is LGHNA and CDR2 YNFKEQ. The CDR3, as DNA: TGTGCCAGCAGCGAACTACGGGGACAGGGAGGTTGGAACACTGAAGCTTTCTTT. Protein: CASSELRGQGGWNTEAFF.

The chain is built from TRBV18 and TRBJ1-1; the D gene is possibly TRBD1 (6 bases). The CDR3 has 15 amino acids. With 3 bases removed from V and 1 base from J, the gap between germline ends came to 12 bases. In germline, CDR1 is KGHSH, CDR2 LQKENI. CDR3 sequence reads: CASSPSFRGNTEAFF. In nucleotides, the CDR3 is TGTGCCAGCTCACCGAGCTTCAGGGGGAACACTGAAGCTTTCTTT.

In its sample, this clone was seen once. The V call is TRBV5-6, the J call TRBJ1-4; a possible D gene is TRBD1 (5 bases). The CDR3 extends over 15 amino acids. V was cut by 2 bases and J by 5 bases, with 13 bases left in between. Germline CDR1 reads SGHDT; CDR2 reads YYEEEE. The CDR3 bases are TGTGCCAGCAGCTTTATACAGGCTCAGAATGAAAAACTGTTTTTT. Translated, it gives CASSFIQAQNEKLFF.

The chain employs TRBV7-2 and TRBJ1-5; 9 nucleotides line up with TRBD1. The junction had 4 bases not matched to a gene; V was cut back by 1 base and J by 0 bases. Germline CDR1 SGHTA, CDR2 FQGNSA. CDR3 length: 17 amino acids. The DNA of the CDR3 is TGTGCCAGCAGCTTAGAACAGGGGGCGCGTAGCAATCAGCCCCAGCATTTT. Translated: CASSLEQGARSNQPQHF.

The chain recombines TRBV7-2 with TRBJ1-2; D remains ambiguous. Germline V gene data show CDR1 as SGHTA and CDR2 as FQGNSA. V was cut by 1 base and J by 1 base, with 10 bases left in between. The CDR3 is 15 amino acids. The CDR3 protein is CASSLEVRLNYGYTF. The CDR3 nucleotides are TGTGCCAGCAGCTTAGAGGTCAGGCTTAACTATGGCTACACCTTC.

The chain uses TRBV6-1 and TRBJ1-4; weak D call: TRBD1 (5 bases). Germline V CDR1 and CDR2: MNHNS, SASEGT. This CDR3 is 17 amino acids long. V lost 0 bases, J lost 8 bases, and 19 bases lay in between. The CDR3 DNA sequence: TGTGCCAGCAGTGAAGCCCGACCGGGGGTGGAGGCCGAAAAACTGTTTTTT. This translates into CASSEARPGVEAEKLFF.

The chain joins TRBV6-2 or TRBV6-3 to TRBJ2-3, with 10 bases matching TRBD1. CDR1 and CDR2 from the germline V gene are MNHEY and SVGEGT. Trimming at V came to 4 bases and at J to 4 bases, leaving 5 bases not matched to a gene. The CDR3 consists of 15 residues. The CDR3 sequence is CASSFWTGGADTQYF. The CDR3 DNA follows: TGTGCCAGCAGTTTCTGGACAGGGGGGGCAGATACGCAGTATTTT.

This clone was seen a few times. The chain carries TRBV7-9 and TRBJ1-2; 9 bases fit TRBD1. The CDR3 runs to 14 residues. The germline V gene has CDR1 SEHNR and CDR2 FQNEAQ (reference sequence). The V segment lost 5 bases and the J segment 7 bases; nucleotides outside the gene matches: 8. For the CDR3, the DNA is TGTGCCAGCAGCAGTACCGGGACAGGGTTTGGCTACACCTTC. Translation: CASSSTGTGFGYTF.

The genes are TRBV25-1 and TRBJ2-1; no clear D gene. V lost 0 bases to trimming and J lost 12 bases, with 15 bases between them. CDR3 size: 14 residues. The germline V gene encodes CDR1 MGHDK and CDR2 SYGVNS. CDR3 sequence reads: CASSEYMGPVAQFF. CDR3 DNA sequence: TGTGCCAGCAGTGAATATATGGGCCCAGTGGCGCAGTTCTTC.

This clone was picked up one time. This CDR3 reads CASSLGGQRGYTF. CDR3 DNA: TGTGCCAGCAGTTTAGGTGGCCAGCGTGGCTACACCTTC. The chain recombines TRBV27 with TRBJ1-2; D gene uncertain. The V and J ends lost 2 bases and 7 bases respectively, with 11 bases between them. The CDR3 totals 13 residues. CDR1 and CDR2 (germline): MNHEY, SMNVEV (reference sequence).

The V and J genes are TRBV19 and TRBJ1-1; 9 positions agree with TRBD1. V lost 8 bases, J lost 5 bases, and 3 bases stayed unmatched. CDR1 is LNHDA, CDR2 SQIVND, per germline (reference sequence). The CDR3 is made up of 12 amino acids. DNA of the CDR3: TGTGCCAGTCGACAGGGGGAAACTGAAGCTTTCTTT. Its translation: CASRQGETEAFF.

V usage is TRBV18 and J usage is TRBJ2-7; tentative D call: TRBD1 (6 bases). The CDR3 contains 14 residues. The V end lost 2 bases, the J end lost 0 bases, and 8 bases lay between the germline ends. Per germline, CDR1 KGHSH and CDR2 LQKENI. CDR3 bases: TGTGCCAGCTCACCAAACAGGGACTCCTACGAGCAGTACTTC. Its translation: CASSPNRDSYEQYF. The variable domain in full, with the rest retrieved from reference TRBV18 and TRBJ2-7, is NAGVMQNPRHLVRRRGQEARLRCSPMKGHSHVYWYRQLPEEGLKFMVYLQKENIIDESGMPKERFSAEFPKEGPSILRIQQVVRGDSAAYFCASSPNRDSYEQYFGPGTRLTVT.

V usage is TRBV5-1 and J usage is TRBJ2-4; TRBD2 might be the D (7 bases). V dropped 4 bases and J dropped 9 bases, with 17 bases sitting between them. Germline V gives CDR1 SGHRS, CDR2 YFSETQ. The CDR3 runs to 14 residues. The CDR3 nucleotides are TGCGCCAGCAGCCCCGGACTAGAGGGGGGCATTCAGTACTTC. Translation: CASSPGLEGGIQYF.

This chain links TRBV2 with TRBJ2-1; D unclear. V lost 3 bases and J lost 8, with 20 bases in between. From germline, CDR1 is SNHLY and CDR2 FYNNEI. There are 16 residues in the CDR3. The CDR3 DNA is TGTGCCAGCAGTGAGAGCGCTCCCCCCGGATCGGATGAGCAGTTCTTC. Protein sequence: CASSESAPPGSDEQFF.

The J gene is TRBJ2-5, the V gene TRBV19, with D tentatively TRBD1 (6 bases). V lost 6 bases and J 4 bases, leaving 21 bases between the germline ends. Germline lookup yields CDR1 LNHDA and CDR2 SQIVND (reference sequence). The length of the CDR3 is 16 residues. CDR3: CASSPGPVLGGETQYF. The CDR3 region has the DNA TGTGCCAGTAGCCCCGGGCCGGTTCTAGGGGGAGAGACCCAGTACTTC.

This clone was detected only a few times. The chain carries TRBV5-5 and TRBJ2-7, with 11 bases fitting TRBD1. Germline CDR1 is SGHKS and CDR2 is YYEKEE (reference sequence). Trimming cost V 4 bases and J 1 base; bases outside gene matches: 7. The CDR3 extends over 16 amino acids. In DNA form, the CDR3 reads TGTGCCAGCAGCCCGGGACAGGGGGTTCGATCCTACGAGCAGTACTTC. This encodes CASSPGQGVRSYEQYF.